This TCR beta chain is drawn from a study of cytomegalovirus exposure and HLA in healthy donors. PCR amplification relied on 60 Vbeta primers (plus 13 Jbeta primers). TCRdb's table, derived via immunoSEQ multiplex PCR, lists solely in-frame clones and lacks some. The data show some 92,000 clones, about 81% seen once. Germline assignment: CDR1 MDHEN and CDR2 SYDVKM. This CDR3 region has 16 residues. The V end lost 3 bases, the J end lost 6 bases, and 19 bases lay between the germline ends. This TCR was sampled from a man between 18 and 29 years old in good health and CMV-seropositive. Sequencing was performed on PBMCs. The chain carries TRBV28 and TRBJ2-3; a weak D match, TRBD2 (7 bases). CDR3 loop: CASSLPRGASRDTQYF. For the CDR3, the DNA is TGTGCCAGCAGTTTGCCCCGGGGGGCCTCGCGGGATACGCAGTATTTT. Variable domain in full (rest from reference TRBV28 and TRBJ2-3): DVKVTQSSRYLVKRTGEKVFLECVQDMDHENMFWYRQDPGLGLRLIYFSYDVKMKEKGDIPEGYSVSREKKERFSLILESASTNQTSMYLCASSLPRGASRDTQYFGPGTRLTVL.